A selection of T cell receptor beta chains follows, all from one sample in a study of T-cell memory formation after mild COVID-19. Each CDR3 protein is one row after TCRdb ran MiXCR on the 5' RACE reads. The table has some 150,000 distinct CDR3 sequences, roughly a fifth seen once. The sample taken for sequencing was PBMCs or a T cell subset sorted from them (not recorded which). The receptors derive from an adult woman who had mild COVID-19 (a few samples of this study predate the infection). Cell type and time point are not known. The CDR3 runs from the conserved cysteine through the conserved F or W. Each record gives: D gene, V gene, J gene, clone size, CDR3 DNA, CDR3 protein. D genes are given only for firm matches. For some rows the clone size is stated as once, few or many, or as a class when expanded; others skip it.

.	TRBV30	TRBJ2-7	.	TGTGCCTGGAGTGTTCACAGAACCTACGAGCAGTACTTC	CAWSVHRTYEQYF
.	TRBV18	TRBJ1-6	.	TGTGCCAGCTCACCACAGAACCAAGGGTATAATTCACCCCTCCACTTT	CASSPQNQGYNSPLHF
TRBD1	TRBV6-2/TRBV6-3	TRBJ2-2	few	TGTGCCAGCAGTTACCCCAGAGGGGGCTACACCGGGGAGCTGTTTTTT	CASSYPRGGYTGELFF
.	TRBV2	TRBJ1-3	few	TGTGCCGGCACAGTGGGGACCATGGGAAACACCATATATTTT	CAGTVGTMGNTIYF
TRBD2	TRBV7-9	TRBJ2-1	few	TGTGCCAGCAGCTTAGATGCGGGGGGGCCCGGCGGTGAGCAGTTCTTC	CASSLDAGGPGGEQFF
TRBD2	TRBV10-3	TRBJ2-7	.	TGTGCCATCAGGACTAGCGGGAGCTACGAGCAGTACTTC	CAIRTSGSYEQYF
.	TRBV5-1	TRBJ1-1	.	TGCGCCAGCAGCCCAGACGGGGCTTCGAACACTGAAGCTTTCTTT	CASSPDGASNTEAFF
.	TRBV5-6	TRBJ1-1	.	TGTGCCAGCAGCTTCGCCGGTGCGAACACTGAAGCTTTCTTT	CASSFAGANTEAFF
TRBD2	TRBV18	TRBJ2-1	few	TGTGCCAGCTCACCACCGACGGGAGGGAGGGGGAATGAGCAGTTCTTC	CASSPPTGGRGNEQFF
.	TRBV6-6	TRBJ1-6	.	TGTGCCAGCAGTTACTCTGACATAGCTTCACCCCTCCACTTT	CASSYSDIASPLHF
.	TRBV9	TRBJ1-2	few	TGTGCCAGCAGCCGAGACGGGGCAGGAGCTGGCTACACCTTC	CASSRDGAGAGYTF
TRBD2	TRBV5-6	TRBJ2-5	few	TGTGCCAGCAGCGCCGTGATAGCGGGGAGGCAGACCCAGTACTTC	CASSAVIAGRQTQYF
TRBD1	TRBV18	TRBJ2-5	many	TGTGCCAGCTCACCGGGACAGGGGGAGACCCAGTACTTC	CASSPGQGETQYF
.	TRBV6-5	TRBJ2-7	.	TGTGCCAGCAGTTACTCGAGGCTAGCTAGGTCCTACGAGCAGTACTTC	CASSYSRLARSYEQYF
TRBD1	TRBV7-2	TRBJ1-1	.	TGTGCCAGCAGCGGACAGGGGGGAACTGAAGCTTTCTTT	CASSGQGGTEAFF
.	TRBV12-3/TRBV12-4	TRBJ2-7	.	TGTGCCAGCAGTCAGAGGACATCGGTGAGGCTCGACGAGCAGTACTTC	CASSQRTSVRLDEQYF
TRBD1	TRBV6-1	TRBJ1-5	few	TGTGCCAGCAGCGTGACAGGGAATCAGCCCCAGCATTTT	CASSVTGNQPQHF
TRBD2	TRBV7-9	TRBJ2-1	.	TGTGCCAGCAGCCAGGGACTAGCGGGAGGAGAGCAGTTCTTC	CASSQGLAGGEQFF
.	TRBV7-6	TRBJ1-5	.	TGTGCCAGCAGCCAACCGGGCGAACAGCCCCAGCATTTT	CASSQPGEQPQHF
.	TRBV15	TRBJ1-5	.	TGTGCCACCAGCAGAGCCGGGGGCGGCAATCAGCCCCAGCATTTT	CATSRAGGGNQPQHF
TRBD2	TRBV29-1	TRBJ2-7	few	TGCAGCGCACTAGCGGGAGGCGCCGAGCAGTACTTC	CSALAGGAEQYF
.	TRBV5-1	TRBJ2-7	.	TGCGCCAGCAGTCCCGAGACACGCAGGGTCTACGAGCAGTACTTC	CASSPETRRVYEQYF
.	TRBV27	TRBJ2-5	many	TGTGCCACCCTCTTGACAGCAGGGCGGGTCGAGACCCAGTACTTC	CATLLTAGRVETQYF
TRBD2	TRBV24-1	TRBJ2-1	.	TGTGCCACCAGTAGCGGGAGGATCGGGGGGAATGAGCAGTTCTTC	CATSSGRIGGNEQFF
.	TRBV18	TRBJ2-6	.	TGTGCCAGCTCACAACAGGTGGCAGGGGCCAACGTCCTGACTTTC	CASSQQVAGANVLTF
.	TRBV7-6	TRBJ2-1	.	TGTGCCAGCAGCCCCCAATGGGGTGAGCAGTTCTTC	CASSPQWGEQFF